The present T cell receptor (beta chain) was sequenced within a study of blood T cell repertoires in COVID-19. The wider study: Samples came from the United States, Italy and Spain, spanning acute and convalescent COVID-19.

This clone came up once. One end of the junction does not line up with germline, which may come from a read error. Authors' processing steps: Researchers report that nucleated cell counts were estimated from reference gene primer amplification. The method was immunoSEQ multiplex PCR; TCRdb's version includes in-frame clones alone and lacks a portion of them. That table is the source of V, J and clone size, and D and trimming were worked out from the DNA. The sample holds about 82,000 clones; 85% are singletons and the top ten take 18%. Germline V gene sequence: CDR1 MGHRA, CDR2 YSYEKL. The CDR3 contains 13 residues.

J is TRBJ2-1 and V is TRBV4-1; TRBD2 matches 8 bases. The specimen sequenced was peripheral blood. This TCR derives from a man aged 80 or over with active or convalescent COVID-19. The CDR3 spells CASSQAAGVAGIF. CDR3 sequence (DNA): TGCGCCAGCAGCCAAGCTGCCGGGGTAGCGGGAATCTTC.